This paragraph reports one T cell receptor (beta chain). Its antigen is unknown. This entry is derived from a study of T cell repertoires in cytomegalovirus infection. Study in general: CMV epitopes, recently identified HLA-C-restricted and well-studied HLA-B-restricted, were used. TCR beta signatures that were public indicated CMV infection and matching HLA type.

TCRdb used MiXCR to reprocess the reads, holding one entry per CDR3 protein. The sample consists of 45,000 to 65,000 distinct CDR3 sequences, 20% of them appearing once. This CDR3 is built from 14 residues. The V gene's germline CDR1 is MNHEY and CDR2 SMNVEV (reference sequence). Between the trimmed V and J ends, which lost 3 bases and 2 bases, there was a span of 9 bases. Notes on the study in general: Accumulated public TCR beta family frequency recognized individuals carrying CMV together with the relevant HLA. It was HLA-C-restricted CMV-specific TCR beta clonotypes that dominated the response ex vivo.

This chain connects TRBV27 to TRBJ2-3; D remains ambiguous. The starting material was CD8+ T cells from cultured PBMCs, obtained from culture after CMV antigen stimulation. The receptor was derived from a human donor in good health (CMV status not recorded). Some clones in this sample may be carry-over from other donors' samples. The DNA for the CDR3 is TGTGCCAGCAGTTTGTACCCTTTCACAGATACGCAGTATTTT. Protein sequence: CASSLYPFTDTQYF.